A single T cell receptor (beta chain) is shown here with its context. Its antigen is not known. This record belongs to a study of T cells in localized non-small cell lung cancer. Profiled with immunoSEQ multiplex PCR; TCRdb holds only in-frame clones, not every one. The sample has more than 8,000 clones, 90% seen once. Overall study results and limits: Clonality peaked in uninvolved adjacent lung rather than tumor.

The source was peripheral blood, collected before any cancer treatment. The sequence was collected from a male donor older than 55 with stage III squamous cell lung carcinoma.

The CDR3 region has the DNA TGTGCCAGCTCCCAGAGAGGCAGGGATGGCTACACCTTC. This encodes CASSQRGRDGYTF. The gene calls are TRBV7-9 and TRBJ1-2; TRBD1 is a possible D gene (5 bases). Germline assignment: CDR1 SEHNR and CDR2 FQNEAQ (reference sequence). This CDR3 region has 13 residues. Deletions cut 8 bases from V and 6 bases from J, with 16 bases between.